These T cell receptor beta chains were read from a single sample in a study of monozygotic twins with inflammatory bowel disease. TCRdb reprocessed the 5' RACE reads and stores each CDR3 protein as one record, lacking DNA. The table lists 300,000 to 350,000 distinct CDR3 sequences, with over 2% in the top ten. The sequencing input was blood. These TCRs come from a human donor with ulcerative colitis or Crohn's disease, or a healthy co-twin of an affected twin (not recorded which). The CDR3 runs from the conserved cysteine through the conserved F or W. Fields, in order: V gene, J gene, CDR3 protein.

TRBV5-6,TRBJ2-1,CASSLFGGGLYNEQFF
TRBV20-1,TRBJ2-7,CSAPRARETYEQYF
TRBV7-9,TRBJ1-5,CASSSGTGSNQPQHF
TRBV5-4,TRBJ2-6,CASSLWGVGGANVLTF
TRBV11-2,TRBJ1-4,CASSPMLVGQGLNEKLFF
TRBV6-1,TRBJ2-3,CASGYGGGRRDTQYF
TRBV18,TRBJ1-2,CASSPLGPNLSYGYTF
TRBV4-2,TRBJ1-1,CASSRDRTGRSGWNTEAFF
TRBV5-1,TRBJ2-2,CASSIGDYTGELFF
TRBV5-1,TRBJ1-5,CASSLDVGQPQHF
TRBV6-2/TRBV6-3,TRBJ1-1,CASSDDWGTNTEAFF
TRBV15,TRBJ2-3,CATSREAEGIEQYF
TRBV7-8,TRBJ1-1,CASSRWADENTEAFF
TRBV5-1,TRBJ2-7,CASSLEGFDEQYF
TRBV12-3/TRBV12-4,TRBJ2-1,CASSPYNNEQFF
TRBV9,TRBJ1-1,CASSPNGQREAFF
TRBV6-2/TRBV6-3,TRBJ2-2,CASKVGIITGELFF
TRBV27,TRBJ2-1,CASSLGISGLYNEQFF
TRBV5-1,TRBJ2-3,CASSSNDRGRVDTQYF
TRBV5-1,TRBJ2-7,CASSPTGRSHYEQYF
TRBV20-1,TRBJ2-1,CSARDMAGGSYNEQFF
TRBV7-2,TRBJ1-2,CASSFPGAGYGYTF
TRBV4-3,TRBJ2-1,CASSQLGTPPTSEQFF
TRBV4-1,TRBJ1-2,CASSQLGTDYGYTF
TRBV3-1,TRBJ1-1,CASSLRGHTEAFF
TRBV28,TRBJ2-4,CASSLVRSLAKNIQYF
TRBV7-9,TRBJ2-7,CASSADPNRIYEQYF
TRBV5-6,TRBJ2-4,CASSLYLAKNMQYF
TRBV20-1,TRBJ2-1,CSARDPGGATEQFF
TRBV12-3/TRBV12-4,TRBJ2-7,CASSRTSGNSYEQYF
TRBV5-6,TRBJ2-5,CASSIGQATSETQYF
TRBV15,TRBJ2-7,CATSPQGEQYYEQYF
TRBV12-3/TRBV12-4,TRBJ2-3,CASRPLAGDDTDTQYF
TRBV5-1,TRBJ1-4,CASSPLTALWQEKLFF
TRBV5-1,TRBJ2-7,CASSFDGPAEQYF
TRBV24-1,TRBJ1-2,CATSDLGINYGYTF
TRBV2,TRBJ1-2,CASRGAVYGYTF
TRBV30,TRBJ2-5,CAAVSSGQETQYF
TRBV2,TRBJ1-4,CASAPDRVFEKLFF
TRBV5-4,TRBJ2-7,CASSRLLAGFKGDEQYF
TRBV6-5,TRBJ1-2,CASSSPGTPGRYGYTF
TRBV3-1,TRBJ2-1,CASSQNTGGPNNEQFF
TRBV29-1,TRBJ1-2,CSAKAVYGYTF
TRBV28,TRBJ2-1,CASSFRNAYRNEQFF
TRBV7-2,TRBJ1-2,CASSLWGGGFDAAF
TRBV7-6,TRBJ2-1,CASSLTAGSEQFF
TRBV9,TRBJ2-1,CASSFSTRLDEQFF
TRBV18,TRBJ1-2,CASSNAGTGYGYTF
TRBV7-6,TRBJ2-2,CASSFTGGHKNTGELFF
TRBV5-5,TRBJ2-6,CASRRGDPPSGANVLTF
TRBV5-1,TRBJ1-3,CASSLSAAGNTIYF
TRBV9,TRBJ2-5,CASSVSGGVQTQYF
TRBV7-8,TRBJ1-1,CASSLGAGMNTEAFF
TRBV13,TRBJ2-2,CASSLLAGTTGELFF
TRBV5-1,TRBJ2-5,CASSPGTAKETQYF